The 6 T cell receptor beta chains in this list originate from one sample, sequenced in a study of cytomegalovirus exposure and HLA in healthy donors. Primers included in the PCR were 60 Vbeta and 13 Jbeta primers. Only in-frame clones appear in the TCRdb table, and some are missing; sequencing was by immunoSEQ multiplex PCR. The data contain 150,000 or so clones, about 74% of them seen just once; the ten biggest clones take up 7.3%. The sample taken for sequencing was PBMCs. These receptors came from a male donor in good health and CMV-seronegative.

The chain carries TRBV19 and TRBJ2-7; 10 bases align to TRBD2. Losses at the gene ends were 4 bases for V and 3 bases for J; bases not matched to a gene: 15. The CDR3 contains 18 residues. Germline CDR1 and CDR2: LNHDA and SQIVND (reference sequence). The CDR3 is CASSTPSSGGAYGYEQYF. Written as DNA, the CDR3 is TGTGCCAGTAGTACCCCCTCCAGCGGGGGGGCCTATGGCTACGAGCAGTACTTC.

This clone was observed a single time. The V call is TRBV28, the J call TRBJ2-5; D is undetermined. Trimming pared 6 bases from V and 7 bases from J, leaving 15 bases between. Germline V gives CDR1 MDHEN, CDR2 SYDVKM. This CDR3 has 13 amino acids. CDR3 in amino acids: CASRTDAVGTQYF. The CDR3 region has the DNA TGTGCCAGCAGGACCGACGCGGTTGGGACCCAGTACTTC.

The rearrangement links TRBV6-5 to TRBJ2-7; 9 bases agree with TRBD1. The CDR3 is 14 residues long. The germline gives CDR1 MNHEY, CDR2 SVGAGI. V was clipped by 2 bases and J by 5 bases; unmatched bases: 4. CDR3 sequence reads: CASSYGQGYNEQYF. The CDR3 nucleotides are TGTGCCAGCAGTTACGGACAGGGGTACAACGAGCAGTACTTC.

V usage is TRBV5-6 and J usage is TRBJ2-1; 9 positions match TRBD1. CDR1 and CDR2 from the germline V gene are SGHDT and YYEEEE. The CDR3 extends over 19 amino acids. V trimming: 3 bases; J trimming: 4 bases; junction bases outside the gene matches: 17. CDR3 coding DNA: TGTGCCAGCAGCTCCGACACCCGGGCGACAGGGGGACTATACAATGAGCAGTTCTTC. Amino acid sequence: CASSSDTRATGGLYNEQFF.

CDR3 amino acids: CSVVGAGKLLGTQYF. The CDR3, as DNA: TGCAGCGTTGTAGGCGCGGGAAAACTGCTAGGGACGCAGTATTTT. The chain recombines TRBV29-1 with TRBJ2-3, with D possibly being TRBD2 (6 bases). Germline assignment: CDR1 SQVTM and CDR2 ANQGSEA. The CDR3 has 15 residues. V lost 4 bases to trimming and J lost 9 bases, with 23 bases between them.

There are a few counts of this clone. V usage is TRBV21-1 and J usage is TRBJ2-1; the table's D call of TRBD2 was not tested on the DNA. TRBV21-1 constitutes a pseudogene. This CDR3 is 15 amino acids long. CDR3 bases: TGTGCCAGCAGCAACTCGGGACTAGCGGACAATGAGCAGTTCTTC. Amino acids: CASSNSGLADNEQFF.